Listed below are T cell receptor beta chains from one sample, sequenced in a study of T cells after yellow fever vaccination. TCRdb recomputed calls from the 5' RACE reads with MiXCR, one row per CDR3 protein. The table has tens of thousands of distinct CDR3 sequences, around 5.8% seen once. The source was PBMCs, either bulk or a sorted T-cell subset (CD4+, CD8+, memory, or dextramer-sorted; not recorded which), collected on the day of the yellow fever booster vaccination. The source of these receptors is a man aged 25 to 45 who received the YFV17D yellow fever vaccine. The CDR3 runs from the conserved cysteine through the conserved F or W. Fields, in order: J gene, V gene, D gene, clone size, CDR3 protein, CDR3 DNA. The D gene is left open where the match is weak. Clone size is shown for a subset of rows, as once, few, many or a class of expanded clone.

>TRBJ2-7|TRBV28|-|many
CASEGGVPSYEQYF
TGTGCCAGCGAAGGGGGAGTGCCCAGCTACGAGCAGTACTTC
>TRBJ2-5|TRBV3-1|-|medium-sized
CASSLNTGGTQYF
TGTGCCAGCAGCCTTAACACCGGTGGGACCCAGTACTTC
>TRBJ2-5|TRBV20-1|TRBD2|-
CFARKATSGVETQYF
TGCTTTGCTAGAAAGGCGACTAGCGGCGTGGAGACCCAGTACTTC
>TRBJ1-1|TRBV7-2|-|few
CASSLAQGPNTEAFF
TGTGCCAGCAGCTTAGCCCAGGGCCCTAACACTGAAGCTTTCTTT
>TRBJ1-1|TRBV29-1|-|many
CSAGRGAEAFF
TGCAGCGCCGGTAGGGGGGCTGAAGCTTTCTTT
>TRBJ2-1|TRBV7-2|-|many
CASSLASASNEQFF
TGTGCCAGCAGCCTGGCTAGCGCTAGCAATGAGCAGTTCTTC
>TRBJ2-2|TRBV9|TRBD1|-
CASSAQGPGELFF
TGTGCCAGCAGCGCACAGGGGCCCGGGGAGCTGTTTTTT
>TRBJ2-7|TRBV7-8|TRBD2|-
CASSSIAGYSYEQYF
TGTGCCAGCAGCTCGATAGCGGGGTACTCCTACGAGCAGTACTTC
>TRBJ2-1|TRBV12-3/TRBV12-4|-|-
CASHVQAVYIYNEQFF
TGTGCCAGCCATGTTCAGGCCGTGTATATCTACAATGAGCAGTTCTTC
>TRBJ1-1|TRBV6-2/TRBV6-3|-|many
CASRVDGGNTEAFF
TGTGCCAGCAGGGTGGATGGGGGGAACACTGAAGCTTTCTTT
>TRBJ2-1|TRBV25-1|TRBD2|many
CASSSLAGGNYNEQFF
TGTGCCAGCAGTTCGCTAGCGGGAGGTAATTACAATGAGCAGTTCTTC
>TRBJ1-2|TRBV4-1|-|many
CASSQVSQAIHGYTF
TGCGCCAGCAGCCAAGTGTCCCAGGCGATCCATGGCTACACCTTC
>TRBJ2-5|TRBV7-2|TRBD2|-
CASSLTSGRETQYF
TGTGCCAGCAGCTTAACTAGCGGGAGAGAGACCCAGTACTTC
>TRBJ2-7|TRBV19|TRBD1|-
CASSDRGWERYEQYF
TGTGCCAGTAGCGACAGGGGATGGGAGCGCTACGAGCAGTACTTC
>TRBJ2-5|TRBV6-5|-|-
CASSYLGGSQETQYF
TGTGCCAGCAGTTACCTTGGCGGGTCGCAAGAGACCCAGTACTTC
>TRBJ2-1|TRBV7-9|TRBD2|few
CASSPTSALSSYNEQFF
TGTGCCAGCAGCCCGACTAGCGCGTTGAGCTCCTACAATGAGCAGTTCTTC
>TRBJ2-7|TRBV6-4|-|few
CASSDSSRGEQYF
TGTGCCAGCAGTGACTCGTCCCGGGGGGAGCAGTACTTC
>TRBJ2-2|TRBV20-1|-|-
CSAVRRDGANTGELFF
TGCAGTGCTGTCAGGCGGGACGGGGCGAACACCGGGGAGCTGTTTTTT
>TRBJ2-7|TRBV7-8|-|few
CASSLVYEQYF
TGTGCCAGCAGCTTAGTATACGAGCAGTACTTC
>TRBJ2-5|TRBV6-2/TRBV6-3|TRBD2|-
CASSLPAILAGVGKTQYF
TGTGCCAGCAGTTTACCAGCCATTCTAGCGGGAGTCGGAAAGACCCAGTACTTC
>TRBJ1-1|TRBV27|-|few
CASSPFSGTFYTEAFF
TGTGCCAGCAGCCCATTTTCGGGAACTTTTTACACTGAAGCTTTCTTT
>TRBJ1-5|TRBV20-1|-|many
CSARKQGIMPQHF
TGCAGTGCTCGAAAACAGGGAATTATGCCCCAGCATTTT
>TRBJ2-5|TRBV10-2|-|few
CASSDGRGGEETQYF
TGCGCCAGCAGTGACGGCAGGGGAGGGGAAGAGACCCAGTACTTC
>TRBJ2-1|TRBV18|-|many
CASSELARYNEQFF
TGTGCCAGCTCCGAGCTAGCGCGGTACAATGAGCAGTTCTTC
>TRBJ1-2|TRBV2|TRBD1|few
CASSLLGGQGVDYTF
TGTGCCAGCAGTCTCCTGGGGGGACAGGGTGTTGACTACACCTTC
>TRBJ2-7|TRBV28|-|-
CASSFGVSYEQYF
TGTGCCAGCAGTTTCGGGGTCTCCTACGAGCAGTACTTC
>TRBJ2-7|TRBV30|-|few
CAWSVPRGRQYF
TGTGCCTGGAGTGTACCAAGGGGTAGGCAGTACTTC
>TRBJ2-3|TRBV29-1|-|-
CSALPSFLGADTQYF
TGCAGCGCACTTCCTAGCTTTCTCGGGGCAGATACGCAGTATTTT
>TRBJ2-7|TRBV20-1|-|medium-sized
CSARDLERAYEQYF
TGCAGTGCTAGAGATCTCGAAAGAGCCTACGAGCAGTACTTC
>TRBJ2-7|TRBV10-3|TRBD1|many
CAISEQDRDVQYF
TGTGCCATCAGTGAACAGGACAGGGACGTGCAGTACTTC
>TRBJ1-2|TRBV4-3|-|many
CASSLLGTVYGYTF
TGCGCCAGCAGCCTCCTCGGGACGGTCTATGGCTACACCTTC
>TRBJ2-7|TRBV9|-|few
CASSVGGISSYEQYF
TGTGCCAGCAGCGTAGGCGGGATCTCCTCCTACGAGCAGTACTTC
>TRBJ2-2|TRBV6-2/TRBV6-3|TRBD1|-
CASRTHPDRQGGELFF
TGTGCCAGCAGGACGCACCCAGACCGACAGGGCGGGGAGCTGTTTTTT
>TRBJ2-7|TRBV12-3/TRBV12-4|-|many
CASSLTLPYEQYF
TGTGCCAGCAGTTTAACTCTGCCTTACGAGCAGTACTTC
>TRBJ2-1|TRBV6-2/TRBV6-3|-|many
CASSWADSSYNEQFF
TGTGCCAGCAGCTGGGCGGATAGCTCCTACAATGAGCAGTTCTTC
>TRBJ2-3|TRBV6-2/TRBV6-3|TRBD2|many
CASRRDYHTQYF
TGTGCCAGCAGGCGGGACTACCATACGCAGTATTTT
>TRBJ1-5|TRBV29-1|-|few
CSVEVQSNQPQHF
TGCAGCGTTGAAGTTCAGAGCAATCAGCCCCAGCATTTT
>TRBJ2-3|TRBV7-8|-|many
CASSLEARTDTQYF
TGTGCCAGCAGCTTAGAAGCTCGAACAGATACGCAGTATTTT
>TRBJ2-2|TRBV12-5|-|many
CASGLDRVGQTGELFF
TGTGCTAGTGGTTTGGACAGGGTGGGACAAACCGGGGAGCTGTTTTTT
>TRBJ2-5|TRBV20-1|-|-
CCARDARQGRIETQYF
TGCTGTGCTAGAGATGCCCGCCAGGGGCGAATAGAGACCCAGTACTTC
>TRBJ2-7|TRBV12-5|-|-
CARLPGLDYEQYF
TGTGCTAGATTACCTGGACTGGACTACGAGCAGTACTTC
>TRBJ2-4|TRBV20-1|-|-
CSAAGPPMDIQYF
TGCAGTGCGGCGGGACCCCCAATGGACATTCAGTACTTC
>TRBJ2-7|TRBV6-1|TRBD1|few
CASTRGTPGQGNEQYF
TGTGCCAGCACCAGGGGGACTCCGGGACAGGGAAATGAGCAGTACTTC
>TRBJ2-2|TRBV2|-|many
CASRKVDSRTGELFF
TGTGCCAGCAGGAAGGTGGACAGTCGCACCGGGGAGCTGTTTTTT
>TRBJ1-2|TRBV7-9|-|-
CASSLEGLSHTF
TGTGCCAGCAGCTTAGAAGGCTTGTCGCACACCTTC
>TRBJ2-2|TRBV7-2|-|many
CASRPTGSTGELFF
TGTGCCAGCAGACCCACAGGCTCGACCGGGGAGCTGTTTTTT
>TRBJ1-2|TRBV7-9|-|few
CASTPVGNYGYTF
TGTGCCAGCACCCCGGTGGGGAACTATGGCTACACCTTC
>TRBJ2-3|TRBV20-1|-|many
CSARSPGTSTDTQYF
TGCAGTGCTAGATCCCCCGGGACTAGCACAGATACGCAGTATTTT
>TRBJ2-1|TRBV11-2|TRBD1|-
CASSLVGLGQKYNEQFF
TGTGCCAGCAGCTTAGTCGGGCTGGGACAGAAGTACAATGAGCAGTTCTTC
>TRBJ2-1|TRBV6-4|TRBD2|many
CASSEAGGPDEQFF
TGTGCCAGCAGTGAAGCGGGAGGGCCAGATGAGCAGTTCTTC
>TRBJ1-2|TRBV28|-|many
CASRDTPTAAYGYTF
TGTGCCAGCAGAGATACCCCCACGGCAGCCTATGGCTACACCTTC
>TRBJ2-5|TRBV10-3|TRBD1|many
CAISSGTGQETQYF
TGTGCCATCAGTTCCGGGACAGGCCAAGAGACCCAGTACTTC
>TRBJ2-2|TRBV2|-|many
CASSEALGTGELFF
TGTGCCAGCAGTGAAGCGCTTGGCACCGGGGAGCTGTTTTTT
>TRBJ2-5|TRBV10-3|-|-
CAISDAGTWGETQYF
TGTGCCATCAGTGACGCGGGCACCTGGGGGGAGACCCAGTACTTC
>TRBJ2-2|TRBV18|TRBD1|-
CASSPQPPGQGVTGELFF
TGTGCCAGCTCACCCCAACCTCCGGGACAGGGTGTCACCGGGGAGCTGTTTTTT